These 18 T cell receptor beta chains share one sample of origin, sequenced in a study of T-cell reconstitution after alpha-beta-depleted transplantation in children. This sample's TCRbeta library carried unique molecular identifier barcodes. MiXCR, applied by TCRdb to the PCR reads, yields one record per CDR3 protein. The table has 110,000 or so distinct CDR3 sequences, about 6.4% seen once. The starting material was PBMCs, mostly from graft donor cells, obtained 360 days after TCRalphabeta/CD19-depleted stem cell transplant. The receptors derive from a male patient aged 2-15 years who had a stem cell transplant for acute lymphoblastic leukemia, so the T cells may come from the graft donor.

This clonotype showed up many times. CDR3 nucleotide sequence: TGTGCCAGCAGCCCCGGGGGTCCTAGCACAGATACGCAGTATTTT. Amino acids: CASSPGGPSTDTQYF. This chain links TRBV7-9 with TRBJ2-3, with a tentative D call TRBD2 (6 bases). CDR3 size: 15 residues. Per the germline V gene, CDR1 is SEHNR and CDR2 is FQNEAQ (reference sequence). Trimming cost V 5 bases and J 0 bases, with 12 bases left between them.

This clonotype was counted ten times or more. V and J are TRBV6-1 and TRBJ2-7; the match to TRBD2 covers 7 bases. The CDR3 is made up of 15 amino acids. V lost 4 bases and J lost 0; bases outside the gene matches: 6. From germline, CDR1 is MNHNS and CDR2 SASEGT. The CDR3 nucleotides are TGTGCCAGCAGTGTTGCCGGGGGGTCCTCCTACGAGCAGTACTTC. Amino acid sequence: CASSVAGGSSYEQYF.

This chain connects TRBV4-2 to TRBJ2-2; 8 bases line up with TRBD2. The CDR3 sequence is 12 residues long. CDR1 and CDR2 (germline): LGHNA, YNFKEQ. V trimming: 8 bases; J trimming: 7 bases; junction bases outside the gene matches: 3. The CDR3 DNA follows: TGTGCCAGCCGGGAGGGGAACGGGGAGCTGTTTTTT. Its protein product is CASREGNGELFF.

This clonotype was picked up many times. The genes are TRBV24-1 and TRBJ2-3; D unresolved. CDR1 is KGHDR and CDR2 is SFDVKD in the germline V gene. The V end was cut by 2 bases, the J end by 6 bases, with 8 bases between. The CDR3 length is 13 residues. The CDR3: CATSDSRTDTQYF. The CDR3 nucleotides read TGTGCCACCAGTGATTCTCGGACGGATACGCAGTATTTT.

The genes are TRBV28 and TRBJ1-1; D is undetermined. V was clipped by 3 bases and J by 2 bases, with 10 bases between them. In germline, CDR1 is MDHEN, CDR2 SYDVKM. The CDR3 loop spans 14 amino acids. The CDR3 coding sequence is TGTGCCAGCAGTTTGAGAGTTCTAAACACTGAAGCTTTCTTT. It is translated as CASSLRVLNTEAFF.

This clonotype was observed many times. DNA of the CDR3: TGTGCCAGCAGTTCGGGACTAGCGGGGCTGATCTACGAGCAGTACTTC. It yields the protein CASSSGLAGLIYEQYF. The genes are TRBV6-2 or TRBV6-3 and TRBJ2-7, with 13 bases lining up with TRBD2. CDR3 size: 16 residues. Germline values: CDR1 MNHEY, CDR2 SVGEGT. With 4 bases clipped from V and 3 bases from J, the junction kept 6 bases outside the gene matches.

This clonotype was recorded a few times. The V gene is TRBV5-6, the J gene TRBJ2-1; D is unclear. Trimming removed 2 bases from V and 6 bases from J, with 9 bases in between. The length of the CDR3 is 13 residues. Germline V CDR1 and CDR2: SGHDT, YYEEEE. The CDR3 protein is CASSLKLGNEQFF. Here the CDR3 DNA reads TGTGCCAGCAGCTTAAAACTCGGCAATGAGCAGTTCTTC. The entire variable domain, with the rest obtained from reference TRBV5-6 and TRBJ2-1, is as follows: DAGVTQSPTHLIKTRGQQVTLRCSPKSGHDTVSWYQQALGQGPQFIFQYYEEEERQRGNFPDRFSGHQFPNYSSELNVNALLLGDSALYLCASSLKLGNEQFFGPGTRLTVL.

This clonotype has ten or more counts. This sequence joins TRBV9 and TRBJ1-5; D is possibly TRBD1 (5 bases). V was cut by 3 bases and J by 6 bases, with 13 bases left in between. Germline CDR1 reads SGDLS; CDR2 reads YYNGEE. This CDR3 has 14 residues. The CDR3 bases are TGTGCCAGCAGCGCTGGAAGGGGTACTCAGCCCCAGCATTTT. This encodes CASSAGRGTQPQHF.

This clonotype was counted a few times. V usage is TRBV6-1 and J usage is TRBJ2-5, with a possible D match to TRBD1 (6 bases). The CDR3 has 16 amino acids. V dropped 5 bases and J dropped 1 base, with 17 bases sitting between them. Germline CDR1 reads MNHNS; CDR2 reads SASEGT. CDR3 amino acids: CASSPRTVFSQETQYF. The CDR3 nucleotides read TGTGCCAGCAGTCCCCGGACAGTCTTTAGCCAAGAGACCCAGTACTTC.

There are many counts of this clonotype. The J gene is TRBJ1-4, the V gene TRBV12-3 or TRBV12-4; D ambiguous. This CDR3 has 13 amino acids. V dropped 5 bases and J dropped 8 bases, with 12 bases sitting between them. This CDR3 reads CASSANRWEKLFF. In DNA, the CDR3 is TGTGCCAGCAGTGCCAACCGATGGGAAAAACTGTTTTTT.

This clonotype came up many times. The chain joins TRBV7-3 to TRBJ2-2; D unclear. This CDR3 is built from 15 residues. Between the trimmed V and J ends, which lost 7 bases and 1 base, there was a span of 13 bases. The germline CDR1 and CDR2 sequences are SGHTA and FQGTGA. The CDR3 DNA follows: TGTGCCAGCACCCTAGGGTGGTTGAACACCGGGGAGCTGTTTTTT. Translating gives CASTLGWLNTGELFF.

J is TRBJ2-7 and V is TRBV6-2 or TRBV6-3; TRBD2 matches at 12 bases. The CDR3 is 17 residues long. The V segment lost 5 bases and the J segment 6 bases; nucleotides outside the gene matches: 14. CDR1 and CDR2 from the germline V gene are MNHEY and SVGEGT. The CDR3 DNA is TGTGCCAGCAGTCCGGGACTAGCGGGTCGGCGCTTCGGCGAGCAGTACTTC. Its protein is CASSPGLAGRRFGEQYF.

This clonotype was counted only a few times. The gene calls are TRBV9 and TRBJ1-2; no firm D call. Trimming shortened V by 3 bases and J by 8 bases, and 5 bases separated the two germline ends. CDR1 is SGDLS, CDR2 YYNGEE, per germline. There are 10 residues in the CDR3. CDR3 region: CASSGEGYTF. In DNA form, the CDR3 reads TGTGCCAGCAGCGGGGAGGGCTACACCTTC.

J is TRBJ2-7 and V is TRBV9; the D gene is possibly TRBD1 (6 bases). This CDR3 region has 11 residues. V lost 3 bases to trimming and J lost 6 bases, with 7 bases between them. Germline assignment: CDR1 SGDLS and CDR2 YYNGEE. CDR3 sequence reads: CASSAGVEQYF. Written as DNA, the CDR3 is TGTGCCAGCAGCGCAGGGGTCGAGCAGTACTTC.

This clonotype was found a few times. The chain couples TRBV24-1 to TRBJ1-2; a weak D match, TRBD1 (6 bases). Germline V CDR1 and CDR2: KGHDR, SFDVKD. The V end lost 3 bases, the J end lost 5 bases, and 12 bases lay between the germline ends. The CDR3 runs 14 residues. CDR3 amino acids: CATSDRTVTYGYTF. CDR3 coding DNA: TGTGCCACCAGTGATCGGACAGTCACTTATGGCTACACCTTC.

This clonotype was seen only a few times. V is TRBV27 and J is TRBJ2-7; 11 positions match TRBD2. V shed 6 bases and J 1 base; nucleotides not matched to a gene: 5. Germline CDR1 and CDR2: MNHEY and SMNVEV (reference sequence). This CDR3 region has 15 residues. The CDR3 nucleotides read TGTGCCAGCAGACCGGGACTAGCGGTTTCCTACGAGCAGTACTTC. As protein: CASRPGLAVSYEQYF.

This clonotype was observed a few times. This sequence joins TRBV10-3 and TRBJ2-3; 7 nucleotides align to TRBD2. J gave up 0 bases and V 0 bases, and 6 bases lay outside the gene matches. Germline V gene data show CDR1 as ENHRY and CDR2 as SYGVKD. The CDR3 contains 17 residues. The CDR3 sequence is CAISESELASSTDTQYF. In DNA, the CDR3 is TGTGCCATCAGTGAGTCCGAACTAGCGAGTAGCACAGATACGCAGTATTTT.

The chain links TRBV27 to TRBJ2-5, with TRBD1 matching 9 bases. This CDR3 comprises 16 residues. Germline CDR1 and CDR2: MNHEY and SMNVEV (reference sequence). V shed 5 bases and J 5 bases; nucleotides not matched to a gene: 12. The CDR3 here is CASSTFSGTGLETQYF. CDR3 DNA: TGTGCCAGCAGTACCTTCTCCGGGACAGGGCTGGAGACCCAGTACTTC.